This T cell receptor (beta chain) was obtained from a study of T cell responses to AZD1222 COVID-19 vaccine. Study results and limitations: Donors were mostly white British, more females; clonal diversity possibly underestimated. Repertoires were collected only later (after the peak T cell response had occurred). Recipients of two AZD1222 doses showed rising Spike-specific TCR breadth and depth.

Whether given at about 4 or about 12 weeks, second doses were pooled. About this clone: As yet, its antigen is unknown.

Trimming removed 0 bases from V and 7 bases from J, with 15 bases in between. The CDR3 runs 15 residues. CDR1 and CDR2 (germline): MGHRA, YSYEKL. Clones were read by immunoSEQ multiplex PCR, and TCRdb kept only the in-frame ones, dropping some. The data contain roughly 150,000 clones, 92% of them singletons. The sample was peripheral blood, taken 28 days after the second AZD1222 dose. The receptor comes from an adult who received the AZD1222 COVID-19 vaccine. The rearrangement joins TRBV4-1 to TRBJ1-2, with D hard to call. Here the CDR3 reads CASSQDMGRRAGYTF. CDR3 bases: TGCGCCAGCAGCCAAGATATGGGCAGACGGGCTGGCTACACCTTC.